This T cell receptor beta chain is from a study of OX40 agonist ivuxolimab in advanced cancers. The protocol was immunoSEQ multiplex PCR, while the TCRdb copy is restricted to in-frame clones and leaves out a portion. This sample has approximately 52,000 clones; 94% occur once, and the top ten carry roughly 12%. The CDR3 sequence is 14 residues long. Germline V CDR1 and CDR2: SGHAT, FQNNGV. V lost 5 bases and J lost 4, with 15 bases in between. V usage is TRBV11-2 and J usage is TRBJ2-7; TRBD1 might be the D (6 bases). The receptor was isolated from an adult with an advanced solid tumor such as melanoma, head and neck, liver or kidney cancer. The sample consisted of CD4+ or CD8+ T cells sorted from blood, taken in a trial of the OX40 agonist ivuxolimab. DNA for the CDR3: TGTGCCAGCAGCCTCCGGGACACGGATTACGAGCAGTACTTC. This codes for CASSLRDTDYEQYF.